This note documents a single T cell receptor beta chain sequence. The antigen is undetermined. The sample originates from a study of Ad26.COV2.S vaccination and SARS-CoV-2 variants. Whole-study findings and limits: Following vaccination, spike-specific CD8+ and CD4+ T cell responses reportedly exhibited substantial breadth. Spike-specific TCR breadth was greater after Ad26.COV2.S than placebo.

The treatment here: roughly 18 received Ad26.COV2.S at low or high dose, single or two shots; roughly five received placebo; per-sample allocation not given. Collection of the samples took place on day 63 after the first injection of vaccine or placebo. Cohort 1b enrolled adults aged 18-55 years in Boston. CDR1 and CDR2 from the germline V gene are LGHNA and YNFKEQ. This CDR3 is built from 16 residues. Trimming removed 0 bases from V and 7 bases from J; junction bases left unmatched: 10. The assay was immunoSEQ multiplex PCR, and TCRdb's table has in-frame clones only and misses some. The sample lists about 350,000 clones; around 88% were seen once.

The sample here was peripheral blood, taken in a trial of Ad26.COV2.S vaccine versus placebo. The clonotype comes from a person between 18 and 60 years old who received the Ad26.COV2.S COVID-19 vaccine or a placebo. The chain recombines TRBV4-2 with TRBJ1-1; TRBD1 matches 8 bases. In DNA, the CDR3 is TGTGCCAGCAGCCAAGATGTGACAGGGGAGATCGGTGAAGCTTTCTTT. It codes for CASSQDVTGEIGEAFF.